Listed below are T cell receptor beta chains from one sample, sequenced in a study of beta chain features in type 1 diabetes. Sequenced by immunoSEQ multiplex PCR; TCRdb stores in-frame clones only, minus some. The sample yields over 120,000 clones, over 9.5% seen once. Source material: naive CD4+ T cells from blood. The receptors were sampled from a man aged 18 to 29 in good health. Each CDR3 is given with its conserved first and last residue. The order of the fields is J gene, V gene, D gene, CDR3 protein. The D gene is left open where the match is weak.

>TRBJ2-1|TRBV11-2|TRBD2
CASSLVRRTSGRHEQFF
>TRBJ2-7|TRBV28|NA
CASSSRDTYYEQYF
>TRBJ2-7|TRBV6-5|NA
CASSYPGKNEQYF
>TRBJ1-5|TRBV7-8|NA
CASSATENQPQHF
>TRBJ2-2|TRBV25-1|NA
CASREVGAANTGELFF
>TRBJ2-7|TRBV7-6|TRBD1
CASSSVYGTGTYEQYF
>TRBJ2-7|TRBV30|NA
CAWSANDYYEQYF
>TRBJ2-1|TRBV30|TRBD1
CAWTSWDRVSNEQFF
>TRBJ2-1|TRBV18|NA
CASSPPSVRDEQFF
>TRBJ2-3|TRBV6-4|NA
CASSEKQGTDTQYF
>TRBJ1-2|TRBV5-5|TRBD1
CASSLAGQGAWGYTF
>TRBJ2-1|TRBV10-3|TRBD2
CATRGSSGGNEQFF
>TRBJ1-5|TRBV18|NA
CASSPPSGSNQPQHF
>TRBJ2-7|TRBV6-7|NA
CASSTTGEQYEQYF
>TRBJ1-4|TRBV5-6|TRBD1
CASSLGGQGMEKLFF
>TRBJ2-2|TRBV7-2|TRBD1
CASSAYRGWKSGELFF
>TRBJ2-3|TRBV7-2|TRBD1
CASRGQGSTDTQYF
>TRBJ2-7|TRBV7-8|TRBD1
CASNSMTGGSYEQYF
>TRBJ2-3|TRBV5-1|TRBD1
CASSLTGGPTDTQYF
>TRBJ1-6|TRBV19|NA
CASSIFGTNSPLHF
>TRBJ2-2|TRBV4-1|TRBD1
CASSDRGNTGELFF
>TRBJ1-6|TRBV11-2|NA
CASSLEQGVISPLHF
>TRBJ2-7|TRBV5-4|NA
CASSTTQGYEQYF
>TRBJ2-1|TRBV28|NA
CASSPGGANYNEQFF
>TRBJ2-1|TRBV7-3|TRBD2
CASSLAGGPNEQFF
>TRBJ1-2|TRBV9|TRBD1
CASSVGAGTGGNYGYTF
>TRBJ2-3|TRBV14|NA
CASSQDVAIGFHDTQYF
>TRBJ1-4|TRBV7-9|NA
CASSPVMEKLFF
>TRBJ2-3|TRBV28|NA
CATARGGTDTQYF
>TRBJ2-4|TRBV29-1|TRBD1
CSASPGGATKNIQYF
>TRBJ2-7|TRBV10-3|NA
CAISRSGDYEQYF
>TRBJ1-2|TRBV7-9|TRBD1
CASSPPGTENGYTF
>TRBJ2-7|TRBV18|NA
CASSLAGQGYEQYF
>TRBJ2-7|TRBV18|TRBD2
CASSPKSSLAAGGEQYF
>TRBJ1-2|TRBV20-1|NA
CSAPGEGGYTF
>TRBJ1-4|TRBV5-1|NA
CASSLDPGRVAEKLFF
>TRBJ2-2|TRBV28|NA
CASSTTNTGELFF
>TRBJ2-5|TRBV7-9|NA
CASSLVLTREETQYF
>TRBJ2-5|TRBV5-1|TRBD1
CASSSGQGWETQYF
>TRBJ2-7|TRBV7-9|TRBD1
CASSSSWGQGHEQYF
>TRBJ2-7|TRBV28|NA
CASGTPQSYEQYF
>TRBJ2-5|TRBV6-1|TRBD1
CASSDPGQGGGETQYF